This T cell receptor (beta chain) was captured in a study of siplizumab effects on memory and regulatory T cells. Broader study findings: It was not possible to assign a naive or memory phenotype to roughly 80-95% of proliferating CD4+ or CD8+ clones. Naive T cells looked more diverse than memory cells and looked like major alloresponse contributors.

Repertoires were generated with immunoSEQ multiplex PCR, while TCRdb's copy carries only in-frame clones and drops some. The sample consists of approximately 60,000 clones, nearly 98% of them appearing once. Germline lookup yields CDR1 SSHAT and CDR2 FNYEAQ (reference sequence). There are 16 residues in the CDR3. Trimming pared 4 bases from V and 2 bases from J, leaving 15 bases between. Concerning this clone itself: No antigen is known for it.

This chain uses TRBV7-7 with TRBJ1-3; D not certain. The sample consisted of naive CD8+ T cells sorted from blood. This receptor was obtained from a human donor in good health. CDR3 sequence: CASSSLLGWTGNTIYF. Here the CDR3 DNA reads TGTGCCAGCAGCTCCCTTCTGGGGTGGACTGGAAACACCATATATTTT.